The clone carrying this T cell receptor (beta chain) has only a few counts. All enrollees were roughly 18 to 95 years old and from about 24 US areas. Assignment of participants to cohorts was predicated upon participant-reported clinical history. These data are taken from a study of blood T cell repertoires in COVID-19. Across the whole study: Sources were T cells, B-cell-depleted T cells, or PBMCs; the material itself was cDNA or gDNA.

Here immunoSEQ multiplex PCR was the method, and the copy in TCRdb shows in-frame clones only, minus some. The table has around 280,000 clones, roughly 89% seen once. The material sequenced was PBMCs or T cells enriched from blood (not recorded which). This TCR was sampled from a woman aged 40 to 49 who had recovered from COVID-19.

The chain's CDR3 is CASSSFDRVTEAFF. The CDR3 nucleotides are TGTGCCAGCAGCTCCTTTGACAGGGTAACTGAAGCTTTCTTT. The chain links TRBV11-1 to TRBJ1-1, with 7 bases matching TRBD1. With 4 bases clipped from V and 5 bases from J, the junction kept 7 bases outside the gene matches. Germline-derived CDR1 and CDR2 are SGHAT and FQDESV (reference sequence). This CDR3 is built from 14 residues. Full variable domain (missing parts from reference TRBV11-1 and TRBJ1-1): EAEVAQSPRYKITEKSQAVAFWCDPISGHATLYWYRQILGQGPELLVQFQDESVVDDSQLPKDRFSAERLKGVDSTLKIQPAELGDSAMYLCASSSFDRVTEAFFGQGTRLTVV.